These 17 T cell receptor beta chains originate from one sample sequenced in a study of T cells in Graves' hyperthyroidism and ophthalmopathy. TCR beta CDR3 region amplification was performed from RNA transcripts. First-round RT-PCR of the TCR CDR3 relied on the HTBI primer set. TCRdb redid the calling of the multiplex PCR reads with MiXCR, one entry per CDR3 protein. This sample carries about 59,000 distinct CDR3 sequences, roughly 58% of them seen once, and the ten largest clones take approximately 3.3%. What was sequenced was blood. Receptors were obtained from an older woman with Graves' ophthalmopathy.

This clonotype was observed at least ten times. CDR3 DNA: TGTGCCAGCAGCCGGGGGACAGGGGGCACTTATGAAAAACTGTTTTTT. As protein: CASSRGTGGTYEKLFF. This chain links TRBV4-2 with TRBJ1-4; 12 bases are shared with TRBD1. CDR1 and CDR2 (germline): LGHNA, YNFKEQ. Trimming took 4 bases from V and 6 from J; bases not matched to a gene: 6. This CDR3 has 16 residues.

The CDR3 coding sequence is TGTGCCAGCAGCGCCCGGACAGGGGGCCTGGAGGGCTACACCTTC. Translated, it gives CASSARTGGLEGYTF. This chain joins TRBV7-2 and TRBJ1-2, with 11 bases identical to TRBD1. V shed 5 bases and J 8 bases; nucleotides not matched to a gene: 10. This CDR3 has 15 amino acids. From germline, CDR1 is SGHTA and CDR2 FQGNSA.

The chain recombines TRBV11-2 with TRBJ2-5, with 8 positions matching TRBD1. From germline, CDR1 is SGHAT and CDR2 FQNNGV. The length of the CDR3 is 15 residues. The trim removed 1 base at V and 3 bases at J, leaving 4 bases unmatched. This CDR3 reads CASSLARTGKETQYF. In DNA form, the CDR3 reads TGTGCCAGCAGCTTAGCTCGGACAGGGAAAGAGACCCAGTACTTC. The full variable domain, with the rest looked up from reference TRBV11-2 and TRBJ2-5, is EAGVAQSPRYKIIEKRQSVAFWCNPISGHATLYWYQQILGQGPKLLIQFQNNGVVDDSQLPKDRFSAERLKGVDSTLKIQPAKLEDSAVYLCASSLARTGKETQYFGPGTRLLVL.

The chain combines TRBV20-1 with TRBJ1-6; D unclear. CDR3 length: 13 residues. Deletions cut 6 bases from V and 13 bases from J, with 19 bases between. Germline values: CDR1 DFQATT, CDR2 SNEGSKA (reference sequence). CDR3 bases: TGCAGTGCGAGTAGGACTAGCGGGGATCCCCTCCACTTT. Translation: CSASRTSGDPLHF.

This clonotype was found many times. The rearrangement uses TRBV5-6 and TRBJ1-6; D may be TRBD1 (5 bases). The CDR3 runs to 14 residues. Trimming removed 0 bases at V and 7 bases at J, with 8 bases between. Germline assignment: CDR1 SGHDT and CDR2 YYEEEE. CDR3 DNA: TGTGCCAGCAGCTTGGGACGGGGGAATTCACCCCTCCACTTT. Protein: CASSLGRGNSPLHF. The full variable domain, its missing parts supplied by reference TRBV5-6 and TRBJ1-6, is DAGVTQSPTHLIKTRGQQVTLRCSPKSGHDTVSWYQQALGQGPQFIFQYYEEEERQRGNFPDRFSGHQFPNYSSELNVNALLLGDSALYLCASSLGRGNSPLHFGNGTRLTVT.

The chain has TRBV20-1 and TRBJ2-3; the match to TRBD2 covers 13 bases. The CDR3 runs 14 residues. With 5 bases clipped from V and 3 bases from J, the junction kept 2 bases outside the gene matches. The V gene's germline CDR1 is DFQATT and CDR2 SNEGSKA (reference sequence). The DNA of the CDR3 is TGCAGTGCTTTGACTAGCGGGGGGACAGATACGCAGTATTTT. The encoded protein is CSALTSGGTDTQYF.

The chain employs TRBV18 and TRBJ2-1; tentative D call: TRBD1 (7 bases). Deletions cut 0 bases from V and 5 bases from J, with 14 bases between. This CDR3 is built from 16 residues. Germline CDR1 reads KGHSH; CDR2 reads LQKENI. CDR3 in amino acids: CASSPPGGQTHNEQFF. The CDR3 DNA sequence: TGTGCCAGCTCACCACCGGGGGGACAGACCCACAATGAGCAGTTCTTC.

On this clonotype itself: A junction boundary mismatches the germline segment, possibly from a read error. This chain connects TRBV27 to TRBJ2-7, with D unclear. The germline CDR1 and CDR2 sequences are MNHEY and SMNVEV (reference sequence). This CDR3 spans 13 amino acids. The DNA of the CDR3 is TGTGCCAGCAGCAGAAGTGCCATCTACGGGCAGTACTTC. Its protein is CASSRSAIYGQYF.

The chain couples TRBV29-1 to TRBJ2-2; D unresolved. Per germline, CDR1 SQVTM and CDR2 ANQGSEA. This CDR3 contains 13 residues. V gave up 3 bases and J gave up 0 bases, with 5 bases separating them. CDR3 coding DNA: TGCAGCGTTGAGTATCCGAACACCGGGGAGCTGTTTTTT. Encoded protein: CSVEYPNTGELFF.

This chain joins TRBV10-3 and TRBJ2-1, with 12 bases lining up with TRBD2. Looked up from germline, CDR1 is ENHRY and CDR2 is SYGVKD. The J segment lost 0 bases and the V segment lost 7 bases, leaving 10 bases of the junction unmatched. CDR3 length equals 18 residues. The CDR3 nucleotides read TGTGCCATCAACGTCGGGACTAGCGGGCGAAGCTCCTACAATGAGCAGTTCTTC. This sequence encodes CAINVGTSGRSSYNEQFF.

Ten or more counts support this clonotype. V is TRBV6-1 and J is TRBJ1-5; D is perhaps TRBD1 (6 bases). The CDR3 sequence is 16 residues long. Trimming removed 4 bases from V and 2 bases from J, with 15 bases in between. Germline lookup yields CDR1 MNHNS and CDR2 SASEGT. The CDR3 reads CASSVDRSVGNQPQHF. Written as DNA, the CDR3 is TGTGCCAGCAGTGTAGACAGGTCAGTTGGCAATCAGCCCCAGCATTTT.

With respect to this clonotype: Here the CDR3 omits its conserved ending phenylalanine or tryptophan, so a read error is the likely source. The V and J genes are TRBV20-1 and TRBJ2-5; 7 nucleotides match TRBD1. Germline CDR1 and CDR2: DFQATT and SNEGSKA (reference sequence). The CDR3 contains 17 residues. CDR3 region: CRARDRLLGTEKETQYL. The CDR3 coding sequence is TGCAGAGCTAGAGATCGCTTGTTAGGGACAGAGAAAGAGACCCAGTACTTA.

This clonotype was observed a single time. The V gene is TRBV7-2, the J gene TRBJ2-7; 7 bases align to TRBD1. In germline, CDR1 is SGHTA, CDR2 FQGNSA. V lost 4 bases to trimming and J lost 3 bases; unmatched junction nucleotides: 9. CDR3 length equals 15 residues. The CDR3 here is CASSSRTGDYYEQYV. In nucleotides, the CDR3 is TGTGCCAGCAGCTCCCGGACAGGAGACTACTACGAGCAGTACGTC.

This clonotype was seen ten or more times. The chain uses TRBV5-6 and TRBJ1-3; D is unclear. Trimming removed 0 bases at V and 0 bases at J, with 10 bases between. Germline V lookup: CDR1 SGHDT, CDR2 YYEEEE. The CDR3 totals 16 residues. The CDR3 DNA is TGTGCCAGCAGCTTGGTAGAGAGGACCTCTGGAAACACCATATATTTT. Amino acid sequence: CASSLVERTSGNTIYF. Based on the CDR3 plus reference TRBV5-6 and TRBJ1-3, the full variable domain is DAGVTQSPTHLIKTRGQQVTLRCSPKSGHDTVSWYQQALGQGPQFIFQYYEEEERQRGNFPDRFSGHQFPNYSSELNVNALLLGDSALYLCASSLVERTSGNTIYFGEGSWLTVV.

This sequence joins TRBV19 and TRBJ2-3; D is possibly TRBD2 (6 bases). The CDR3 loop spans 12 amino acids. Germline V gene lookup returns CDR1 LNHDA and CDR2 SQIVND (reference sequence). V dropped 8 bases and J dropped 6 bases, with 12 bases sitting between them. In DNA, the CDR3 is TGTGCCAGTGGTACCGGGGGTGATACGCAGTATTTT. This translates into CASGTGGDTQYF.

The chain has TRBV7-2 and TRBJ2-7; D uncertain. V lost 1 base, J lost 1 base, and 2 bases lay in between. This CDR3 comprises 12 residues. The germline CDR1 and CDR2 sequences are SGHTA and FQGNSA. The CDR3 coding sequence is TGTGCCAGCAGCTTAGGGTCCTACGAGCAGTACTTC. This gives the protein CASSLGSYEQYF.

The V call is TRBV10-3, the J call TRBJ1-6; D unresolved. The CDR3 runs to 13 residues. The germline V gene has CDR1 ENHRY and CDR2 SYGVKD. The V end was cut by 5 bases, the J end by 7 bases, with 9 bases between. The CDR3 protein is CAISPGLNSPLHF. In nucleotides, the CDR3 is TGTGCCATCAGTCCGGGTCTCAATTCACCCCTCCACTTT.